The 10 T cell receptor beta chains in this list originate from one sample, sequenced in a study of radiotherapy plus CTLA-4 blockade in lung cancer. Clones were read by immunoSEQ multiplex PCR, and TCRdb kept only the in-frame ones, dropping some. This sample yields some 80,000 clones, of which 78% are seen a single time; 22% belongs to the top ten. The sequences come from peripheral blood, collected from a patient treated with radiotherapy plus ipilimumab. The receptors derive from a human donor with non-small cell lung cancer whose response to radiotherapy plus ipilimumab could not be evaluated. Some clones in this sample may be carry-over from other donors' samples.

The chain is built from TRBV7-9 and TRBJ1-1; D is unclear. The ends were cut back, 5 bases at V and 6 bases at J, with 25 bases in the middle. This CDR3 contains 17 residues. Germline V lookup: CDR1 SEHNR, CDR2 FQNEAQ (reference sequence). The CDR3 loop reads CASSLGWERAVLSEAFF. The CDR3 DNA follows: TGTGCCAGCAGCCTCGGCTGGGAGAGGGCGGTTCTCTCTGAAGCTTTCTTT.

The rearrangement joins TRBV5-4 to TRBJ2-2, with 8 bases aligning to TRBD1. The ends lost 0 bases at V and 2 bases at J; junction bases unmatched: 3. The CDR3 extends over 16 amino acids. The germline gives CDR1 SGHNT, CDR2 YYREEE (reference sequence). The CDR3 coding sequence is TGTGCCAGCAGCTTGGATCCAGGGGGCAACACCGGGGAGCTGTTTTTT. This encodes CASSLDPGGNTGELFF.

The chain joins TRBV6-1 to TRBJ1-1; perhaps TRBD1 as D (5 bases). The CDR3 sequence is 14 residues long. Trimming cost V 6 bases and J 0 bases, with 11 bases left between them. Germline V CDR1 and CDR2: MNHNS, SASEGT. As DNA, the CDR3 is TGTGCCAGCAGGCTGACAGTCATGAACACTGAAGCTTTCTTT. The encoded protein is CASRLTVMNTEAFF.

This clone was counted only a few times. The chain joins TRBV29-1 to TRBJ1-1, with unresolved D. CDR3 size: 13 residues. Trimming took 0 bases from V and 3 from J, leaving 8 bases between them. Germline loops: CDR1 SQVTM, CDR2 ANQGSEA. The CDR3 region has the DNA TGCAGCGTTGAAGATGGAGGGTACACTGAAGCTTTCTTT. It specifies CSVEDGGYTEAFF.

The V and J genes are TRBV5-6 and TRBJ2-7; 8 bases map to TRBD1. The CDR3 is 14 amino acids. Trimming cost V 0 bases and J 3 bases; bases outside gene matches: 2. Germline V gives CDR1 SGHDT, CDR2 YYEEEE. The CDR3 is CASSLAGQGYEQYF. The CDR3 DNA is TGTGCCAGCAGCTTGGCCGGACAGGGCTACGAGCAGTACTTC.

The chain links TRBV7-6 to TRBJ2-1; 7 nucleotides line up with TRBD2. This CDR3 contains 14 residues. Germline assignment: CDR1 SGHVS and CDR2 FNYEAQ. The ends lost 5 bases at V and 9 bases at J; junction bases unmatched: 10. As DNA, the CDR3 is TGTGCCAGCAGCCCCGGACTAGGTAGGGGTGAGCAGTTCTTC. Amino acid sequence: CASSPGLGRGEQFF.

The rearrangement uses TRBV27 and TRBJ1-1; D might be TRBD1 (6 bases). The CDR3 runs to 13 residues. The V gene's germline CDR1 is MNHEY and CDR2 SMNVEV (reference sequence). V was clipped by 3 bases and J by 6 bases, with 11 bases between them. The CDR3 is CASSLQTGAEAFF. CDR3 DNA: TGTGCCAGCAGTTTGCAGACAGGAGCTGAAGCTTTCTTT.

The CDR3 sequence: CASSQPSGANEKLFF. In DNA, the CDR3 is TGCGCCAGCAGTCAACCTAGCGGAGCTAATGAAAAACTGTTTTTT. This chain joins TRBV23-1 and TRBJ1-4; D remains ambiguous. TRBV23-1 is treated as an ORF (open reading frame) with a function not yet certain. Trimming left V 2 bases short and J 3 bases short, with 10 bases between. CDR3 length equals 15 residues.

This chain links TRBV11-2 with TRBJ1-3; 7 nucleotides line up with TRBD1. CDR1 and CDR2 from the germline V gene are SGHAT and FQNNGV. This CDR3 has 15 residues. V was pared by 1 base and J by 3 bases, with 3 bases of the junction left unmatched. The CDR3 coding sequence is TGTGCCAGCAGCTTAGGACAGGGAGGTGGAAACACCATATATTTT. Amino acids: CASSLGQGGGNTIYF.

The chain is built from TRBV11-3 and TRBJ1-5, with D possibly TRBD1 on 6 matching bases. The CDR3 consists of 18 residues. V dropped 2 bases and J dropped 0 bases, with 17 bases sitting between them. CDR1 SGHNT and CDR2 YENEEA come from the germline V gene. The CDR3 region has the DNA TGTGCCAGCAGCTTACACAGGGTGGTAGGCTTTAGCAATCAGCCCCAGCATTTT. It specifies CASSLHRVVGFSNQPQHF.